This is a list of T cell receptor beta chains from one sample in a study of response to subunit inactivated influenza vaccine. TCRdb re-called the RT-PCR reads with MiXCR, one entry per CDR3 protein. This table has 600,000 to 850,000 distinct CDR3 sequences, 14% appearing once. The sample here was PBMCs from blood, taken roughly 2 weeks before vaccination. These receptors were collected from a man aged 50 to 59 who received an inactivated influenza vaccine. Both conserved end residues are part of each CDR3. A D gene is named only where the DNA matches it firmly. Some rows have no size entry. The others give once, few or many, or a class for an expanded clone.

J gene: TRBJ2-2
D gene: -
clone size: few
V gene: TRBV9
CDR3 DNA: TGTGCCAGCAGCTCCAGGGGAGGCGTCACCGGGGAGCTGTTTTTT
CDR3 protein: CASSSRGGVTGELFF

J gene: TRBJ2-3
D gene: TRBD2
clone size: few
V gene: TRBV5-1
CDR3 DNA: TGCGCCAGCAGCTTGGGCGGGGGATGGAGCACAGATACGCAGTATTTT
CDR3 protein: CASSLGGGWSTDTQYF

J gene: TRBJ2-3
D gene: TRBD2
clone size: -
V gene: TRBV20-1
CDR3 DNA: TGCAGTGCTACTAGCGGGGTCACAGATACGCAGTATTTT
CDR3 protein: CSATSGVTDTQYF

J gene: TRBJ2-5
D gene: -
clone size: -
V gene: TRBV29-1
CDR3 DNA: TGCAGCGCAGGGACGGGCTCTGGAGAGACCCAGTACTTC
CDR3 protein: CSAGTGSGETQYF

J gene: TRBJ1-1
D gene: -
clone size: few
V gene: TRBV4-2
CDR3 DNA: TGTGCCAGCAGCCAAGGCAGGGGCCGCGAAAGGCGCACTGAAGCTTTCTTT
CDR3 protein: CASSQGRGRERRTEAFF

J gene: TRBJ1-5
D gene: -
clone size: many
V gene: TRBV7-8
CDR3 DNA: TGTGCCAGCAGCCTATCCATACAGCCCCAGCATTTT
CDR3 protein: CASSLSIQPQHF

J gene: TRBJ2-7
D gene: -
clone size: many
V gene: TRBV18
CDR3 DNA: TGTGCCAGCTCACCACCCATGGGGTCCAGCTCCTACGAGCAGTACTTC
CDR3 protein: CASSPPMGSSSYEQYF

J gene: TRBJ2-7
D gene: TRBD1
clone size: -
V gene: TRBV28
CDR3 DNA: TGTGCCAGCAGTTTATCAGACAGGGGGGCGGTCGGGCAGTACTTC
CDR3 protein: CASSLSDRGAVGQYF

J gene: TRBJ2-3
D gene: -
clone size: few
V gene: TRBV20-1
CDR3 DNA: TGCAGTGCTAGTTTGGGACATCCAAGCACAGATACGCAGTATTTT
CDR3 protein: CSASLGHPSTDTQYF

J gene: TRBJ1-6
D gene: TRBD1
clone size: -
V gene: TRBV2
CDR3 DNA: TGTGCCAGCAGCTCGGGACAGGGGAGCTCCTATAATTCACCCCTCCACTTT
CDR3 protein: CASSSGQGSSYNSPLHF

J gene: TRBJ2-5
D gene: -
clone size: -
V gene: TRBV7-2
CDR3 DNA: TGTGCCAGCAGCGTAACCGGGATGCTGTACCAAGAGACCCAGTACTTC
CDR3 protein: CASSVTGMLYQETQYF

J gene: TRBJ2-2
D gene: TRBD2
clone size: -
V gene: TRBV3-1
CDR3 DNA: TGTGCCAGCAGCCATACCCGGGCTAGCGGAGTAACCGGGGAGCTGTTTTTT
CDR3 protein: CASSHTRASGVTGELFF

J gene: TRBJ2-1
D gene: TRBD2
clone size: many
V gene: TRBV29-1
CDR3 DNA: TGCAGCGGGAAAACTAGCGGGAGGATGAATGAGCAGTTCTTC
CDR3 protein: CSGKTSGRMNEQFF

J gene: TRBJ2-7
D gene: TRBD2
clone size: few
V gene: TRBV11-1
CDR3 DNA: TGTGCCAGCAGCTTAGGACTAGCGGGAGAAGGTTACGAGCAGTACTTC
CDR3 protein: CASSLGLAGEGYEQYF

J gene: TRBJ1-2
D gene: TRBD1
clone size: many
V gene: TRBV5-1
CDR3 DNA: TGCGCCAGCAGCCTGGACAGGGCTGGCTACACCTTC
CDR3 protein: CASSLDRAGYTF

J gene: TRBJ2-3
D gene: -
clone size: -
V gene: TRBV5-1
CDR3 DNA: TGCGCCAGCAACTCCGGGGACACAGATACGCAGTATTTT
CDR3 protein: CASNSGDTDTQYF

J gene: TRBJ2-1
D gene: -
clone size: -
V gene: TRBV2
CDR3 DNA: TGTGCCAGCAAGACAGTTACGGTTTGGGAGACCCAGTTCTTC
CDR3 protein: CASKTVTVWETQFF

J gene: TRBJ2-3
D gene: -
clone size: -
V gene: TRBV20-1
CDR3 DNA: TGCAGTGCTAGGAAAAGGGGGGATACGCAGTATTTT
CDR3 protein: CSARKRGDTQYF

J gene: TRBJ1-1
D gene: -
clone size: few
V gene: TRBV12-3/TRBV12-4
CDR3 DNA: TGTGCCAGCAGTTTAGGTTCCCACGGAGACACTGAAGCTTTCTTT
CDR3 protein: CASSLGSHGDTEAFF

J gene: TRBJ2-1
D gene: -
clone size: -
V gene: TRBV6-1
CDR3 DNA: TGTGCCAGCACCACCGAGGGGTGGGGAAACGAGCAGTTCTTC
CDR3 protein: CASTTEGWGNEQFF

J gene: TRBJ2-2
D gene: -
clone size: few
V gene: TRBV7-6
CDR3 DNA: TGTGCCAGCAGCTTAGTATATCGAAAGGGGCCCCGGGGTTACACCGGGGAGCTGTTTTTT
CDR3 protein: CASSLVYRKGPRGYTGELFF

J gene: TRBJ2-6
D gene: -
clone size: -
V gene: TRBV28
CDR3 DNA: TGTGCCAGCAGCTCCCCGAGGTACTCTGGGGCCAACGTCCTGACTTTC
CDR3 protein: CASSSPRYSGANVLTF

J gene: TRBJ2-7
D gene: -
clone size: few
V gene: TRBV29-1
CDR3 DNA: TGCAGCGTTCTCAGGCCAGGGCGATACGAGCAGTACTTC
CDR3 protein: CSVLRPGRYEQYF

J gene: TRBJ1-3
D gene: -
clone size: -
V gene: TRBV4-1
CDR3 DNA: TGCGCCAGCAGCCATCGGGAGGGATCTGGAAACACCATATATTTT
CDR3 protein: CASSHREGSGNTIYF

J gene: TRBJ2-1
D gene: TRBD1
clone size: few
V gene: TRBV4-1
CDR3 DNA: TGCGCCAGCAGCCAAGGACAGGGCTTATACAATGAGCAGTTCTTC
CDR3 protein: CASSQGQGLYNEQFF

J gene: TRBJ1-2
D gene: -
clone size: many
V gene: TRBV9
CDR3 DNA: TGTGCCAGCAGCGTAGACCCGGGAATGAGCTATGGCTACACCTTC
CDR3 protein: CASSVDPGMSYGYTF